This T cell receptor (beta chain) was identified in a study of blood T cell repertoires in COVID-19. This CDR3 is built from 13 residues. V was clipped by 1 base and J by 7 bases, with 10 bases between them. Germline lookup yields CDR1 LGHDT and CDR2 YNNKEL (reference sequence). This clone was counted a few times. This table comes from immunoSEQ multiplex PCR, and its TCRdb copy is limited to in-frame clones, with some not included. The top ten clones hold approximately 9.3% of a sample with roughly 370,000 clones, around nine tenths of them seen once. The sequence was collected from a woman aged 45-65 years who had recovered from COVID-19. This chain links TRBV3-1 (or the pseudogene TRBV3-2) with TRBJ1-1, with D uncertain. The sequenced material came from PBMCs or T cells enriched from blood (not recorded which). The CDR3 spells CASSQGGGIEAFF. The CDR3 bases are TGTGCCAGCAGCCAAGGGGGAGGGATTGAAGCTTTCTTT.